This TCR beta chain was recovered during a study of cytomegalovirus exposure and HLA in healthy donors. Germline V gene lookup returns CDR1 MNHEY and CDR2 SMNVEV (reference sequence). With 2 bases clipped from V and 7 bases from J, the junction kept 9 bases outside the gene matches. This CDR3 comprises 16 residues. Using immunoSEQ multiplex PCR, the repertoire was profiled, and TCRdb retains in-frame clones only, with some absent. The table shows around 70,000 clones, with 94% occurring only once. The sequencing input was PBMCs. The TCR sequence derives from a man aged 18 to 29 in good health and CMV-seropositive. The chain joins TRBV27 to TRBJ1-4; 8 bases map to TRBD1. Written as DNA, the CDR3 is TGTGCCAGCAGTTTAATGGCGGAGACAGGGGCTGAAAAACTGTTTTTT. This sequence encodes CASSLMAETGAEKLFF.